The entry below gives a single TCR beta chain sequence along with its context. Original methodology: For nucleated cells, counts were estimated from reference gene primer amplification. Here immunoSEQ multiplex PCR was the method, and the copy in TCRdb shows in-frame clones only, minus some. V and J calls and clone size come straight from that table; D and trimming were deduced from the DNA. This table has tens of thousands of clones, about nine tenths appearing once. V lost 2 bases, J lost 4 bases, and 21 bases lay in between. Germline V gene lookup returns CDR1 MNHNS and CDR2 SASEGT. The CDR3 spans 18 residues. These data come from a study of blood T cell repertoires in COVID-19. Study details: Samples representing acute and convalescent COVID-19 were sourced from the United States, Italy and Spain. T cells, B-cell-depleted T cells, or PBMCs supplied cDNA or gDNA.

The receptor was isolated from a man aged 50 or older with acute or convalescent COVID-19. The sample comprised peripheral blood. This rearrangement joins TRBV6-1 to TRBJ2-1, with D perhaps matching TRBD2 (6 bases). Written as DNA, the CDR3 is TGTGCCAGCAGTGAAAGTATCGCGGGACTCCGAGTTTACAATGAGCAGTTCTTC. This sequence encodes CASSESIAGLRVYNEQFF.